The 31 T cell receptor beta chains below were found in one sample sequenced in a study of T-cell reconstitution after alpha-beta-depleted transplantation in children. Unique molecular identifiers were incorporated into the prepared TCRbeta library. TCRdb reprocessed the PCR reads via MiXCR and lists one record per CDR3 protein. The table has 200,000 to 250,000 distinct CDR3 sequences, around 13% seen once. Specimen: PBMCs from the stem cell graft donor, collected from the stem cell graft. The receptor source for this set is a human donor who donated a stem cell graft to a child with acute lymphoblastic leukemia.

The chain couples TRBV4-3 to TRBJ2-1; D unclear. Trimming shortened V by 3 bases and J by 8 bases, and 11 bases separated the two germline ends. The CDR3 has 13 amino acids. Germline loops: CDR1 LGHNA, CDR2 YSLEER. The CDR3 loop reads CASSHRLSDEQFF. The CDR3 bases are TGCGCCAGCAGCCATCGGCTCTCCGATGAGCAGTTCTTC.

This clonotype was seen a few times. The chain carries TRBV7-9 and TRBJ2-1; a possible D gene is TRBD1 (5 bases). V was trimmed by 4 bases and J by 3 bases, leaving 7 bases between them. Germline loops: CDR1 SEHNR, CDR2 FQNEAQ (reference sequence). This CDR3 comprises 13 residues. CDR3 loop: CASSSQGYNEQFF. In DNA, the CDR3 is TGTGCCAGCAGCTCCCAGGGCTACAATGAGCAGTTCTTC.

In its sample, this clonotype was seen a few times. This chain connects TRBV6-5 to TRBJ1-2; 7 nucleotides match TRBD1. This CDR3 contains 15 residues. Germline V CDR1 and CDR2: MNHEY, SVGAGI. After removal of 4 bases from V and 8 bases from J, the junction contained 13 bases not matched to a gene. Here the CDR3 DNA reads TGTGCCAGCAGTTCATACAGGGGCGGGGTGGGAGGCTACACCTTC. Protein sequence: CASSSYRGGVGGYTF.

This clonotype was seen ten or more times. The chain is built from TRBV20-1 and TRBJ2-7; TRBD2 might be the D (6 bases). V was clipped by 2 bases and J by 3 bases, with 14 bases between them. The CDR3 length is 14 residues. The germline gives CDR1 DFQATT, CDR2 SNEGSKA (reference sequence). The CDR3 DNA follows: TGCAGTGCTAGACAGGCTAGCGCTTACTACGAGCAGTACTTC. The encoded protein is CSARQASAYYEQYF.

This chain joins TRBV6-2 or TRBV6-3 and TRBJ1-6; D gene uncertain. The CDR3 length is 13 residues. The germline V and J ends were trimmed by 2 bases and 8 bases, with 7 bases remaining between them. Germline V CDR1 and CDR2: MNHEY, SVGEGT. This CDR3 is CASSYQRYSPLHF. The CDR3 DNA sequence: TGTGCCAGCAGTTACCAGCGGTATTCACCCCTCCACTTT.

This clonotype showed up many times. The chain combines TRBV4-1 with TRBJ1-5; D not certain. In germline, CDR1 is MGHRA, CDR2 YSYEKL. This CDR3 comprises 13 residues. Between the trimmed V and J ends, which lost 3 bases and 5 bases, there was a span of 8 bases. CDR3 nucleotides: TGCGCCAGCAGCCAGACTAAGGATCAGCCCCAGCATTTT. Residues: CASSQTKDQPQHF.

At least ten counts were recorded for this clonotype. The rearrangement links TRBV4-3 to TRBJ1-5; 7 bases map to TRBD1. Germline V CDR1 and CDR2: LGHNA, YSLEER. Trimming cost V 0 bases and J 2 bases; bases outside gene matches: 4. The CDR3 contains 16 residues. This CDR3 reads CASSQDKGAGNQPQHF. The CDR3 DNA reads TGCGCCAGCAGCCAAGATAAGGGGGCTGGCAATCAGCCCCAGCATTTT.

This clonotype was detected ten times or more. V and J are TRBV28 and TRBJ1-5; weak D call: TRBD1 (5 bases). Germline CDR1 MDHEN, CDR2 SYDVKM. Deletions cut 6 bases from V and 3 bases from J, with 15 bases between. The CDR3 is 15 amino acids. CDR3 in amino acids: CASRETGTNNQPQHF. The DNA for the CDR3 is TGTGCCAGCAGGGAAACCGGGACCAACAATCAGCCCCAGCATTTT.

This clonotype was counted many times. The gene calls are TRBV7-9 and TRBJ1-4; 7 positions agree with TRBD1. Germline trimming cut 5 bases from V and 7 bases from J; bases unmatched to any gene: 7. The CDR3 is 14 amino acids. Germline CDR1 and CDR2: SEHNR and FQNEAQ (reference sequence). The CDR3 DNA is TGTGCCAGCAGCCCCCTGGCAGGGGGTGAAAAACTGTTTTTT. This sequence encodes CASSPLAGGEKLFF.

This clonotype was recorded many times. This chain uses TRBV11-2 with TRBJ2-7, with 9 bases fitting TRBD1. Per the germline V gene, CDR1 is SGHAT and CDR2 is FQNNGV. CDR3 size: 15 residues. With V trimmed by 4 bases and J by 3 bases, 7 bases remained unmatched. In DNA, the CDR3 is TGTGCCAGCAGCTCGCCGGGACAGGGCGTCTACGAGCAGTACTTC. Protein sequence: CASSSPGQGVYEQYF.

This clonotype occurred a few times. The chain couples TRBV29-1 to TRBJ2-3, with 9 bases that match TRBD2. The CDR3 runs to 13 residues. The ends lost 5 bases at V and 3 bases at J; junction bases unmatched: 3. CDR1 SQVTM and CDR2 ANQGSEA come from the germline V gene. CDR3 sequence reads: CSVPSGITDTQYF. The CDR3 DNA reads TGCAGCGTTCCTAGCGGGATTACAGATACGCAGTATTTT.

This clonotype was seen at least ten times. This chain links TRBV5-6 with TRBJ1-3; D is undetermined. There are 17 residues in the CDR3. Germline lookup yields CDR1 SGHDT and CDR2 YYEEEE. The V end lost 2 bases, the J end lost 0 bases, and 15 bases lay between the germline ends. This CDR3 is CASSFSYGYRSGNTIYF. For the CDR3, the DNA is TGTGCCAGCAGCTTTTCGTACGGATACCGCTCTGGAAACACCATATATTTT.

This clonotype came up many times. This chain links TRBV12-3 or TRBV12-4 with TRBJ1-1, with D perhaps matching TRBD1 (5 bases). CDR3 length equals 16 residues. V lost 2 bases and J lost 1, with 14 bases in between. CDR3 sequence: CASSLRATGGNTEAFF. The CDR3 nucleotides read TGTGCCAGCAGTTTAAGGGCTACTGGGGGGAACACTGAAGCTTTCTTT.

In its sample, this clonotype was seen many times. This sequence joins TRBV5-1 and TRBJ1-4, with 8 positions matching TRBD1. CDR1 and CDR2 (germline): SGHRS, YFSETQ. This CDR3 contains 15 residues. The V and J ends lost 4 bases and 7 bases, in that order; junction bases with no gene match: 9. CDR3 DNA: TGCGCCAGCAGCGATGGACAGGGTTTGGGTGAAAAACTGTTTTTT. This translates into CASSDGQGLGEKLFF.

This clonotype was counted ten times or more. The J gene is TRBJ2-2, the V gene TRBV7-2; 8 nucleotides line up with TRBD1. The CDR3 has 15 amino acids. The ends lost 3 bases at V and 4 bases at J; junction bases unmatched: 4. Germline-derived CDR1 and CDR2 are SGHTA and FQGNSA. The CDR3: CASSFGQGSTGELFF. In nucleotides, the CDR3 is TGTGCCAGCAGCTTCGGACAGGGCAGCACCGGGGAGCTGTTTTTT.

There are a few counts of this clonotype. This chain connects TRBV11-2 to TRBJ2-7, with a weak D call TRBD1 (5 bases). CDR3 size: 14 residues. Germline V gene lookup returns CDR1 SGHAT and CDR2 FQNNGV. V gave up 1 base and J gave up 6 bases, with 13 bases separating them. DNA of the CDR3: TGTGCCAGCAGCTTAGTTTCCAGGGATAGCGAGCAGTACTTC. This translates into CASSLVSRDSEQYF.

Many counts were recorded for this clonotype. The chain employs TRBV9 and TRBJ1-2; 12 bases agree with TRBD1. Trimming took 4 bases from V and 4 from J; bases not matched to a gene: 11. The CDR3 is 17 amino acids. Germline V gene lookup returns CDR1 SGDLS and CDR2 YYNGEE. The CDR3 reads CASSLGQGAPISYGYTF. In DNA, the CDR3 is TGTGCCAGCAGCCTGGGACAGGGGGCGCCGATTAGCTATGGCTACACCTTC.

This clonotype was counted ten times or more. The V call is TRBV12-3 or TRBV12-4, the J call TRBJ1-2; no clear D. CDR3 size: 14 residues. Trimming took off 6 bases at V and 6 bases at J, with 17 bases between the two ends. Written as DNA, the CDR3 is TGTGCCAGCAGGACTTCTCCCGGGAAAGATGGCTACACCTTC. Residues: CASRTSPGKDGYTF.

The sample holds a few counts of this clonotype. The chain uses TRBV12-3 or TRBV12-4 and TRBJ1-5, with D perhaps matching TRBD1 (5 bases). The CDR3 consists of 13 residues. V was shortened by 4 bases and J by 3 bases, with 7 bases between the two germline ends. CDR3 protein: CASSWDPNQPQHF. The CDR3 DNA sequence: TGTGCCAGCAGTTGGGACCCCAATCAGCCCCAGCATTTT.

This clonotype was recorded many times. The chain uses TRBV20-1 and TRBJ2-3, with D tentatively TRBD2 (5 bases). Germline-derived CDR1 and CDR2 are DFQATT and SNEGSKA (reference sequence). V lost 6 bases and J lost 0, with 13 bases in between. The CDR3 extends over 14 amino acids. CDR3 sequence: CSAPVTTSTDTQYF. Here the CDR3 DNA reads TGCAGTGCGCCCGTGACTACTAGCACAGATACGCAGTATTTT.

This clonotype was picked up many times. The CDR3: CATSDRVGANVLTF. The CDR3 DNA follows: TGTGCCACCAGTGACCGGGTAGGGGCCAACGTCCTGACTTTC. This rearrangement joins TRBV24-1 to TRBJ2-6, with no clear D. V lost 4 bases to trimming and J lost 4 bases, with 7 bases between them. CDR1 and CDR2 from the germline V gene are KGHDR and SFDVKD. The CDR3 covers 14 residues.

This clonotype has ten or more counts. This chain uses TRBV7-9 with TRBJ2-7; 7 bases match TRBD1. CDR3 length: 14 amino acids. Germline CDR1 SEHNR, CDR2 FQNEAQ (reference sequence). The J segment lost 2 bases and the V segment lost 4 bases, leaving 5 bases of the junction unmatched. Here the CDR3 DNA reads TGTGCCAGCAGCTATCCCGGGACAGCCTACGAGCAGTACTTC. This translates into CASSYPGTAYEQYF.

This clonotype was observed at least ten times. The CDR3: CSFRGQGDYGYTF. CDR3 nucleotide sequence: TGCAGTTTCAGGGGACAGGGGGACTATGGCTACACCTTC. The rearrangement uses TRBV20-1 and TRBJ1-2, with 11 bases identical to TRBD1. With 8 bases clipped from V and 3 bases from J, the junction kept 5 bases outside the gene matches. The CDR3 length is 13 residues. Germline V gene data show CDR1 as DFQATT and CDR2 as SNEGSKA (reference sequence).

At least ten counts were recorded for this clonotype. The chain employs TRBV7-2 and TRBJ2-7; the D is unclear. CDR1 and CDR2 (germline): SGHTA, FQGNSA. The CDR3 is made up of 14 amino acids. The V gene lost 6 bases and the J gene lost 2 bases, with 14 bases spanning the gap. The CDR3 spells CASRDRTGTYEQYF. In nucleotides, the CDR3 is TGTGCCAGCAGGGATCGGACGGGTACCTACGAGCAGTACTTC.

A remark on this clonotype: This may be a read error: a much more frequent sequence differs by one nucleotide. CDR3 DNA sequence: TGTGCCAGCAGGACTACGGACAGCCCGTTCTATGGCGACACCTTC. Amino acid sequence: CASRTTDSPFYGDTF. The gene calls are TRBV28 and TRBJ1-2; possible D gene TRBD1, 6 bases. The V gene's germline CDR1 is MDHEN and CDR2 SYDVKM. The CDR3 has 15 amino acids.

This clonotype was counted at least ten times. V is TRBV25-1 and J is TRBJ1-1; D is uncertain. This CDR3 comprises 14 residues. Between the trimmed V and J ends, which lost 1 base and 2 bases, there was a span of 8 bases. Germline V gives CDR1 MGHDK, CDR2 SYGVNS. CDR3 in DNA: TGTGCCAGCAGTGAATGGAACAGCAACACTGAAGCTTTCTTT. Translation gives CASSEWNSNTEAFF.

This clonotype appeared many times. The chain joins TRBV29-1 to TRBJ1-1; D possibly corresponds to TRBD1 (6 bases). Per the germline V gene, CDR1 is SQVTM and CDR2 is ANQGSEA. The CDR3 totals 13 residues. Trimming removed 4 bases at V and 0 bases at J, with 9 bases between. CDR3 sequence: CSVAGQLNTEAFF. As DNA, the CDR3 is TGCAGCGTTGCCGGACAGTTGAACACTGAAGCTTTCTTT.

This clonotype was seen many times. The chain couples TRBV6-5 to TRBJ1-5, with D uncertain. The germline V and J ends were trimmed by 0 bases and 0 bases, with 12 bases remaining between them. Germline CDR1 reads MNHEY; CDR2 reads SVGAGI. This CDR3 spans 17 amino acids. The CDR3 DNA follows: TGTGCCAGCAGTTACTCGATGCGGAAATATAGCAATCAGCCCCAGCATTTT. Amino acid sequence: CASSYSMRKYSNQPQHF.

This clonotype was recorded at least ten times. The chain couples TRBV6-2 or TRBV6-3 to TRBJ2-1; D is unclear. CDR1 and CDR2 (germline): MNHEY, SVGEGT. V was trimmed by 0 bases and J by 0 bases, leaving 9 bases between them. This CDR3 spans 16 amino acids. Written as DNA, the CDR3 is TGTGCCAGCAGTTACTCGACTTCTTTCTCCTACAATGAGCAGTTCTTC. It is translated as CASSYSTSFSYNEQFF.

Of note for this clonotype: With a much larger clone just one base away, this may be a read error. The chain is built from TRBV7-9 and TRBJ2-6, with TRBD1 identical over 9 bases. The CDR3 is made up of 17 amino acids. Per germline, CDR1 SEHNR and CDR2 FQNEAQ (reference sequence). The CDR3 nucleotides are TGTGCCAGCAGCTTAGCAATACAGGGGGCTGAAGCCAACGGCCTGACTTTC. Translation gives CASSLAIQGAEANGLTF.

At least ten counts were recorded for this clonotype. This chain connects TRBV5-5 to TRBJ1-2, with D perhaps TRBD1 (6 bases). The V end lost 0 bases, the J end lost 0 bases, and 12 bases lay between the germline ends. The V gene's germline CDR1 is SGHKS and CDR2 YYEKEE (reference sequence). The CDR3 consists of 16 residues. CDR3 sequence reads: CASSLVRGEANYGYTF. The CDR3 coding sequence is TGTGCCAGCAGCTTGGTCAGGGGCGAAGCTAACTATGGCTACACCTTC.